These 32 T cell receptor beta chains originate from one sample sequenced in a study of T cells after yellow fever vaccination. TCRdb re-analysed the 5' RACE reads in MiXCR, keeping a single row per CDR3 protein. The profile shows tens of thousands of distinct CDR3 sequences, 7.3% of them singletons. Sequencing used CD8+ T cells sorted from PBMCs, obtained approximately 11 days after the first yellow fever vaccination. The source of these receptors is a man between 18 and 35 years old who received the YFV17D yellow fever vaccine.

In its sample, this clonotype was seen many times. The chain employs TRBV12-3 or TRBV12-4 and TRBJ2-3; 13 nucleotides match TRBD2. Losses at the gene ends were 6 bases for V and 5 bases for J; bases not matched to a gene: 5. The CDR3 length is 15 residues. In DNA form, the CDR3 reads TGTGCCAGCAGCTCTGGGACTAGCGGGGAAGATACGCAGTATTTT. It yields the protein CASSSGTSGEDTQYF.

V and J are TRBV7-9 and TRBJ2-6; D may be TRBD1 or TRBD2 (5 bases each). CDR1 and CDR2 (germline): SEHNR, FQNEAQ (reference sequence). Trimming left V 4 bases short and J 0 bases short, with 13 bases between. The length of the CDR3 is 17 residues. The CDR3 is CASSWDDGSSGANVLTF. The CDR3 DNA sequence: TGTGCCAGCAGCTGGGACGACGGAAGCTCTGGGGCCAACGTCCTGACTTTC. The full variable domain, rest sourced from reference TRBV7-9 and TRBJ2-6, is DTGVSQNPRHKITKRGQNVTFRCDPISEHNRLYWYRQTLGQGPEFLTYFQNEAQLEKSRLLSDRFSAERPKGSFSTLEIQRTEQGDSAMYLCASSWDDGSSGANVLTFGAGSRLTVL.

The V gene is TRBV11-2, the J gene TRBJ1-6; a possible D gene is TRBD1 (6 bases). Germline V gene sequence: CDR1 SGHAT, CDR2 FQNNGV. This CDR3 has 17 amino acids. V lost 2 bases to trimming and J lost 0 bases, with 11 bases between them. CDR3 residues: CASSLIQQGSYNSPLHF. The CDR3 DNA reads TGTGCCAGCAGCTTAATCCAACAGGGCTCCTATAATTCACCCCTCCACTTT.

There are a few counts of this clonotype. V gene TRBV5-6 combines with J gene TRBJ1-2; no clear D. CDR1 is SGHDT, CDR2 YYEEEE, per germline. The CDR3 covers 16 residues. Deletions cut 4 bases from V and 7 bases from J, with 23 bases between. This chain's CDR3 is CASSHDPPAGFGGYTF. The CDR3, as DNA: TGTGCCAGCAGCCATGACCCTCCCGCGGGGTTTGGTGGCTACACCTTC.

This clonotype was detected ten times or more. This rearrangement joins TRBV27 to TRBJ2-7, with 8 bases matching TRBD1. Germline V gives CDR1 MNHEY, CDR2 SMNVEV (reference sequence). This CDR3 contains 11 residues. V lost 6 bases to trimming and J lost 11 bases; unmatched junction nucleotides: 6. This CDR3 reads CASRHRGMEYV. For the CDR3, the DNA is TGTGCCAGCAGACACAGGGGGATGGAGTACGTC.

This clonotype was recorded at least ten times. J is TRBJ2-1 and V is TRBV27; D possibly corresponds to TRBD1 (6 bases). Germline assignment: CDR1 MNHEY and CDR2 SMNVEV (reference sequence). The CDR3 consists of 14 residues. The V end lost 7 bases, the J end lost 5 bases, and 15 bases lay between the germline ends. CDR3 DNA: TGTGCCAGCAAACAGGGATTCGACGACAATGAGCAGTTCTTC. This sequence encodes CASKQGFDDNEQFF.

This clonotype was seen ten or more times. Since no conserved phenylalanine or tryptophan closes the CDR3, a read error is the likely cause. The limits of the CDR3 on the DNA are not certain, so only TCRdb's listed CDR3 is given. V and J are TRBV6-5 and TRBJ2-3; TRBD2, as called in the table, went unchecked against the DNA. 9 amino acids form the CDR3, both terminal residues included. Germline CDR1 reads MNHEY; CDR2 reads SVGAGI. The chain's CDR3 is CASSYPSLQ.

The J gene is TRBJ2-3, the V gene TRBV5-4, with TRBD1 identical over 7 bases. This CDR3 spans 15 amino acids. Germline V gives CDR1 SGHNT, CDR2 YYREEE (reference sequence). With 0 bases clipped from V and 4 bases from J, the junction kept 5 bases outside the gene matches. CDR3: CASSLATGLADTQYF. In DNA form, the CDR3 reads TGTGCCAGCAGCTTGGCGACAGGGCTTGCAGATACGCAGTATTTT.

This clonotype was counted a few times. J is TRBJ2-1 and V is TRBV5-1, with D maybe TRBD2 (6 bases). The CDR3 is 15 amino acids. Trimming left V 7 bases short and J 0 bases short, with 14 bases between. The germline V gene has CDR1 SGHRS and CDR2 YFSETQ. This chain's CDR3 is CASSLAVLSYNEQFF. The CDR3 DNA sequence: TGCGCCAGCTCCTTAGCGGTCCTCTCCTACAATGAGCAGTTCTTC. The variable domain in full, with the rest retrieved from reference TRBV5-1 and TRBJ2-1, is KAGVTQTPRYLIKTRGQQVTLSCSPISGHRSVSWYQQTPGQGLQFLFEYFSETQRNKGNFPGRFSGRQFSNSRSEMNVSTLELGDSALYLCASSLAVLSYNEQFFGPGTRLTVL.

The sample holds many counts of this clonotype. V gene TRBV4-1 combines with J gene TRBJ2-3; D is perhaps TRBD1 (6 bases). The CDR3 is 15 amino acids. V shed 3 bases and J shed 7 bases, with 17 bases lying between them. Germline V gene sequence: CDR1 MGHRA, CDR2 YSYEKL. The CDR3: CASSQGVGQSHTQYF. CDR3 nucleotides: TGCGCCAGCAGCCAGGGGGTAGGACAGAGCCATACGCAGTATTTT.

This clonotype appeared many times. This chain connects TRBV20-1 to TRBJ1-5, with D unclear. The germline gives CDR1 DFQATT, CDR2 SNEGSKA (reference sequence). The CDR3 is made up of 14 amino acids. The ends were cut back, 3 bases at V and 0 bases at J, with 9 bases in the middle. In DNA form, the CDR3 reads TGCAGTGCTAGCGAGGAACATAGCAATCAGCCCCAGCATTTT. It is translated as CSASEEHSNQPQHF.

This clonotype counts as medium-sized. The chain combines TRBV6-4 with TRBJ2-3; a possible D gene is TRBD2 (7 bases). The CDR3 sequence is 14 residues long. The V and J ends lost 2 bases and 3 bases respectively, with 9 bases between them. Per germline, CDR1 MRHNA and CDR2 SNTAGT. The CDR3 DNA sequence: TGTGCCAGCAGTGACGGGGGGGCGACAGATACGCAGTATTTT. Amino acids: CASSDGGATDTQYF.

This clonotype was detected ten times or more. The V and J genes are TRBV4-2 and TRBJ2-4, with no clear D. This CDR3 is built from 16 residues. Trimming left V 4 bases short and J 1 base short, with 14 bases between. Germline V gene data show CDR1 as LGHNA and CDR2 as YNFKEQ. CDR3 amino acids: CASSPADWAAKNIQYF. DNA of the CDR3: TGTGCCAGCAGCCCCGCTGATTGGGCGGCCAAAAACATTCAGTACTTC.

Concerning this clonotype itself: Relative to the germline gene, one junction end is altered; a read error may explain this. V and J are TRBV6-2 or TRBV6-3 and TRBJ2-3; D unresolved. Germline CDR1 MNHEY, CDR2 SVGEGT. The CDR3 totals 13 residues. CDR3 bases: TGTGCCAGCAGTCCATTTAGCAGAGATACGCAGTATTTT. Protein: CASSPFSRDTQYF.

J is TRBJ1-2 and V is TRBV7-9; 9 positions match TRBD1. The CDR3 consists of 15 residues. Germline CDR1 and CDR2: SEHNR and FQNEAQ (reference sequence). J gave up 8 bases and V 5 bases, and 12 bases lay outside the gene matches. The DNA of the CDR3 is TGTGCCAGCAGCCCCGAGGGACAGGGAGAGGACGGCTACACCTTC. This codes for CASSPEGQGEDGYTF.

The V call is TRBV4-2, the J call TRBJ2-2; D gene uncertain. Germline-derived CDR1 and CDR2 are LGHNA and YNFKEQ. The CDR3 is made up of 12 amino acids. Trimming stripped 3 bases from V and 6 bases from J, with 5 bases between. The CDR3: CASSHGPGELFF. Written as DNA, the CDR3 is TGTGCCAGCAGCCACGGGCCCGGGGAGCTGTTTTTT.

The sample holds a few counts of this clonotype. The chain has TRBV7-8 and TRBJ2-7; no clear D. The germline V and J ends were trimmed by 3 bases and 0 bases, with 12 bases remaining between them. The germline CDR1 and CDR2 sequences are SGHVS and FQNEAQ. The CDR3 runs to 15 residues. The CDR3 coding sequence is TGTGCCAGCAGCTTGGGTTTTAAGGGCTCCTACGAGCAGTACTTC. Protein sequence: CASSLGFKGSYEQYF.

J is TRBJ2-1 and V is TRBV4-2; D is unclear. This CDR3 is built from 13 residues. The germline gives CDR1 LGHNA, CDR2 YNFKEQ. The V and J ends lost 5 bases and 5 bases respectively, with 10 bases between them. CDR3 sequence reads: CASSSYQNNEQFF. CDR3 DNA: TGTGCCAGCAGCAGCTACCAAAACAATGAGCAGTTCTTC.

This clonotype was seen at least ten times. The chain has TRBV7-2 and TRBJ2-1; D unresolved. Germline lookup yields CDR1 SGHTA and CDR2 FQGNSA. This CDR3 has 15 residues. Trimming took 2 bases from V and 6 from J, leaving 14 bases between them. CDR3 nucleotide sequence: TGTGCCAGCAGCTTACTGAGGAATCTGGGCAATGAGCAGTTCTTC. It codes for CASSLLRNLGNEQFF.

The sample holds a few counts of this clonotype. The V call is TRBV3-1, the J call TRBJ2-5; a weak D match, TRBD2 (6 bases). The V end was cut by 4 bases, the J end by 6 bases, with 18 bases between. The CDR3 sequence is 15 residues long. CDR1 is LGHDT, CDR2 YNNKEL, per germline (reference sequence). The CDR3 is CASSLSSGELKTQYF. The CDR3, as DNA: TGTGCCAGCAGCCTTTCGTCGGGGGAACTAAAGACCCAGTACTTC.

This clonotype was counted many times. This rearrangement joins TRBV21-1 to TRBJ2-7. TRBV21-1 counts as a pseudogene. This CDR3 contains 14 residues. The CDR3 loop is CASFNRCQSDEQYV. CDR3 bases: TGTGCCAGCTTTAATCGGTGTCAGTCCGACGAGCAGTACGTC.

This clonotype occurred many times. The chain joins TRBV7-9 to TRBJ2-3, with TRBD1 matching 7 bases. The CDR3 is made up of 14 amino acids. Germline CDR1 and CDR2: SEHNR and FQNEAQ (reference sequence). Losses at the gene ends were 5 bases for V and 5 bases for J; bases not matched to a gene: 7. CDR3 nucleotide sequence: TGTGCCAGCAGCATCGGGACAGAGGAAGATACGCAGTATTTT. Its translation: CASSIGTEEDTQYF. Based on the CDR3 plus reference TRBV7-9 and TRBJ2-3, the full variable domain is DTGVSQNPRHKITKRGQNVTFRCDPISEHNRLYWYRQTLGQGPEFLTYFQNEAQLEKSRLLSDRFSAERPKGSFSTLEIQRTEQGDSAMYLCASSIGTEEDTQYFGPGTRLTVL.

This clonotype was seen at least ten times. Here the CDR3 reads CASSEGDRLWETQYF. The CDR3 DNA sequence: TGTGCCAGCAGTGAAGGCGACAGGCTGTGGGAGACCCAGTACTTC. V gene TRBV2 combines with J gene TRBJ2-5, with a tentative D call TRBD1 (6 bases). V shed 1 base and J shed 5 bases, with 14 bases lying between them. The CDR3 is 15 residues long. Germline-derived CDR1 and CDR2 are SNHLY and FYNNEI.

The rearrangement links TRBV4-1 to TRBJ2-5; 8 bases agree with TRBD2. The J segment lost 2 bases and the V segment lost 4 bases, leaving 9 bases of the junction unmatched. The CDR3 extends over 16 amino acids. Germline V CDR1 and CDR2: MGHRA, YSYEKL. CDR3 bases: TGCGCCAGCAGCCCTACCGGAGCGGGGGCACAAGAGACCCAGTACTTC. It specifies CASSPTGAGAQETQYF.

The sample holds a few counts of this clonotype. V gene TRBV12-3 or TRBV12-4 combines with J gene TRBJ2-5; D is perhaps TRBD2 (6 bases). V was trimmed by 5 bases and J by 4 bases, leaving 11 bases between them. This CDR3 region has 13 residues. The CDR3 nucleotides are TGTGCCAGCAGTCCCCGGGGAGGAGAGACCCAGTACTTC. This encodes CASSPRGGETQYF.

This clonotype has a count of ten or more. The chain is built from TRBV4-1 and TRBJ2-5; D possibly uses TRBD1 or TRBD2 (5 bases each). Trimming removed 5 bases at V and 5 bases at J, with 21 bases between. The CDR3 sequence is 16 residues long. The germline V gene has CDR1 MGHRA and CDR2 YSYEKL. The CDR3: CASSSSSGTLEETQYF. CDR3 in DNA: TGCGCCAGCAGCTCCTCGTCCGGGACCCTGGAGGAGACCCAGTACTTC.

This clonotype showed up many times. This rearrangement joins TRBV6-5 to TRBJ2-6, with D possibly being TRBD2 (6 bases). CDR1 MNHEY and CDR2 SVGAGI come from the germline V gene. V gave up 8 bases and J gave up 0 bases, with 14 bases separating them. The CDR3 extends over 16 amino acids. CDR3 protein: CASHTGGVSGANVLTF. The DNA for the CDR3 is TGTGCCAGCCATACCGGCGGGGTCTCTGGGGCCAACGTCCTGACTTTC.

At least ten counts were recorded for this clonotype. The chain links TRBV10-3 to TRBJ2-5; D not resolved. This CDR3 region has 13 residues. Germline V gene lookup returns CDR1 ENHRY and CDR2 SYGVKD. V lost 4 bases, J lost 4 bases, and 10 bases lay in between. This CDR3 is CAISGASRETQYF. As DNA, the CDR3 is TGTGCCATCAGTGGGGCTTCTAGAGAGACCCAGTACTTC.

This clonotype has ten or more counts. The chain combines TRBV12-3 or TRBV12-4 with TRBJ1-5, with D possibly TRBD1 on 5 matching bases. The length of the CDR3 is 12 residues. Trimming left V 4 bases short and J 10 bases short, with 11 bases between. The CDR3 DNA sequence: TGTGCCAGCAGTTCAACAGGTCAACCCCAGCATTTT. Translating it yields CASSSTGQPQHF.

Many counts were recorded for this clonotype. This chain connects TRBV29-1 to TRBJ1-1; 12 nucleotides line up with TRBD1. Germline CDR1 reads SQVTM; CDR2 reads ANQGSEA. Trimming removed 4 bases from V and 7 bases from J; junction bases left unmatched: 7. The CDR3 loop spans 14 amino acids. CDR3 in DNA: TGCAGCGTTGGTTTTGGGACAGGGGGCCGTGAAGCTTTCTTT. Its protein product is CSVGFGTGGREAFF.

The chain has TRBV4-3 and TRBJ2-2, with D maybe TRBD2 (6 bases). Trimming removed 1 base at V and 9 bases at J, with 12 bases between. The CDR3 is made up of 14 amino acids. Germline V gives CDR1 LGHNA, CDR2 YSLEER. The chain's CDR3 is CASSQGVGGRELFF. In DNA, the CDR3 is TGCGCCAGCAGCCAAGGAGTGGGGGGTCGGGAGCTGTTTTTT.

This clonotype was detected many times. The rearrangement joins TRBV7-9 to TRBJ2-7; 8 bases are a match to TRBD1. The CDR3 consists of 16 residues. CDR1 and CDR2 (germline): SEHNR, FQNEAQ (reference sequence). After removal of 2 bases from V and 3 bases from J, the junction contained 9 bases not matched to a gene. The CDR3 is CASSLTPGQGDYEQYV. CDR3 coding DNA: TGTGCCAGCAGCTTAACCCCTGGACAGGGCGACTACGAGCAGTACGTC.